The 8 T cell receptor beta chains below were found in one sample sequenced in a study of blood T cell repertoires in COVID-19. The data were produced by immunoSEQ multiplex PCR, yet TCRdb's version contains in-frame clones alone and is incomplete. The data hold around 70,000 clones, with roughly 85% observed a single time. Specimen: peripheral blood. Every receptor here comes from a man aged 30 to 45 with acute or convalescent COVID-19.

The CDR3 spells CASTDRVYEQYF. The CDR3 bases are TGTGCCTCTACGGACAGGGTGTACGAGCAGTACTTC. V usage is TRBV2 and J usage is TRBJ2-7; 8 nucleotides line up with TRBD1. Germline CDR1 SNHLY, CDR2 FYNNEI. Trimming took 11 bases from V and 4 from J; bases not matched to a gene: 7. The CDR3 covers 12 residues.

This chain uses TRBV28 with TRBJ1-1, with 7 bases matching TRBD1. Germline loops: CDR1 MDHEN, CDR2 SYDVKM. There are 15 residues in the CDR3. V shed 6 bases and J 5 bases; nucleotides not matched to a gene: 12. The CDR3 sequence: CASRLSRQGETEAFF. In nucleotides, the CDR3 is TGTGCCAGCAGACTTTCCCGACAGGGCGAAACTGAAGCTTTCTTT.

The chain carries TRBV4-1 and TRBJ2-2, with a weak D call TRBD2 (7 bases). V lost 0 bases and J 7 bases, leaving 18 bases between the germline ends. Germline-derived CDR1 and CDR2 are MGHRA and YSYEKL. The CDR3 extends over 17 amino acids. The CDR3 here is CASSQDVGGGPIGELFF. The CDR3 DNA reads TGCGCCAGCAGCCAAGATGTAGGGGGAGGGCCAATCGGGGAGCTGTTTTTT.

The rearrangement joins TRBV1 to TRBJ1-5. TRBV1 constitutes a pseudogene. This CDR3 has 18 residues. CDR3 sequence reads: CTSSQGIGRGLSNQPQHF. The CDR3 region has the DNA TGCACCAGCAGCCAAGGAATTGGGAGGGGCTTGAGCAATCAGCCCCAGCATTTT.

This chain connects TRBV2 to TRBJ1-5; 7 nucleotides match TRBD1. The CDR3 length is 14 residues. V was clipped by 7 bases and J by 3 bases; unmatched bases: 6. Per germline, CDR1 SNHLY and CDR2 FYNNEI. The CDR3: CASTGGTYNQPQHF. The CDR3 DNA is TGTGCCAGCACAGGGGGAACTTACAATCAGCCCCAGCATTTT.

V is TRBV15 and J is TRBJ2-5; TRBD2 matches at 9 bases. The CDR3 length is 19 residues. Germline trimming cut 0 bases from V and 4 bases from J; bases unmatched to any gene: 15. The germline V gene has CDR1 LNHNV and CDR2 YYDKDF (reference sequence). CDR3 in amino acids: CATSREVHSRREGVETQYF. The CDR3 region has the DNA TGTGCCACCAGCAGAGAGGTCCATTCGAGGCGGGAGGGGGTAGAGACCCAGTACTTC.

The V and J genes are TRBV9 and TRBJ1-1; 10 bases agree with TRBD1. CDR1 is SGDLS and CDR2 is YYNGEE in the germline V gene. The V gene end was trimmed by 4 bases and the J gene end by 2 bases; junction bases not matched to a gene: 5. This CDR3 is built from 15 residues. The CDR3 loop reads CASSPWDRGNTEAFF. In DNA form, the CDR3 reads TGTGCCAGCAGCCCTTGGGACAGGGGCAACACTGAAGCTTTCTTT.

For the CDR3, the DNA is TGTGCCAGCAGTCTCCGGACAGCTCCTTATGGCTACACCTTC. This sequence encodes CASSLRTAPYGYTF. The chain recombines TRBV28 with TRBJ1-2, with D possibly matching TRBD1 (6 bases). V dropped 5 bases and J dropped 5 bases, with 15 bases sitting between them. In germline, CDR1 is MDHEN, CDR2 SYDVKM. This CDR3 contains 14 residues.